Following are 26 T cell receptor beta chains from one sample sequenced in a study of cytomegalovirus exposure and HLA in healthy donors. PCR involved 60 Vbeta and 13 Jbeta primers. Measured with immunoSEQ multiplex PCR; TCRdb has only the in-frame clones, and not every one. The repertoire consists of some 56,000 clones, with roughly four fifths occurring once and the leading ten covering 2.5% to 3%. The sample was PBMCs. These receptors originate from a man aged 45-65 years in good health and CMV-seronegative.

The chain is built from TRBV15 and TRBJ1-3; possibly TRBD1 for D (6 bases). Germline V gene lookup returns CDR1 LNHNV and CDR2 YYDKDF (reference sequence). V lost 0 bases, J lost 8 bases, and 14 bases lay in between. The CDR3 totals 15 residues. The CDR3 here is CATSREQGWADTIYF. For the CDR3, the DNA is TGTGCCACCAGCAGAGAACAGGGATGGGCGGACACCATATATTTT.

This rearrangement joins TRBV7-8 to TRBJ2-1; D is possibly TRBD2 (6 bases). CDR3 length equals 14 residues. Trimming stripped 2 bases from V and 10 bases from J, with 15 bases between. Germline assignment: CDR1 SGHVS and CDR2 FQNEAQ. The CDR3 DNA reads TGTGCCAGCAGCTTATTGGCTTATGCGGGGGAGCAGTTCTTC. Encoded protein: CASSLLAYAGEQFF.

The rearrangement links TRBV5-8 to TRBJ2-7, with TRBD1 matching over 8 bases. There are 16 residues in the CDR3. V lost 1 base, J lost 3 bases, and 9 bases stayed unmatched. CDR1 and CDR2 (germline): SGHTS, YDEGEE. CDR3 DNA sequence: TGTGCCAGCAGCTTGTCTGGGACAGGTTTTTTCTACGAGCAGTACTTC. Its translation is CASSLSGTGFFYEQYF.

The V gene is TRBV30, the J gene TRBJ1-6; TRBD1 aligns across 7 bases. CDR3 length equals 15 residues. CDR1 GTSNPN and CDR2 SVGIG come from the germline V gene (reference sequence). Trimming removed 2 bases from V and 4 bases from J; junction bases left unmatched: 5. The CDR3 loop is CAWSLRTGYNSPLHF. The CDR3 region has the DNA TGTGCCTGGAGTCTTAGGACAGGATATAATTCACCCCTCCACTTT.

This chain joins TRBV9 and TRBJ2-5; unclear D gene. CDR1 and CDR2 (germline): SGDLS, YYNGEE. The V and J ends lost 6 bases and 5 bases respectively, with 17 bases between them. The CDR3 has 14 amino acids. The DNA of the CDR3 is TGTGCCAGCAACCCGTACCTAGAGTGGGAGACCCAGTACTTC. Translating it yields CASNPYLEWETQYF.

A single count supports this clone. The rearrangement joins TRBV7-2 to TRBJ2-1; tentative D call: TRBD1 (5 bases). The CDR3 contains 15 residues. Germline V gives CDR1 SGHTA, CDR2 FQGNSA. V was cut by 5 bases and J by 4 bases, with 15 bases left in between. CDR3 protein: CASSAGNRLYNEQFF. DNA of the CDR3: TGTGCCAGCAGCGCAGGCAACAGGTTGTACAATGAGCAGTTCTTC.

The rearrangement joins TRBV30 to TRBJ2-7; D possibly corresponds to TRBD1 (5 bases). The germline V gene encodes CDR1 GTSNPN and CDR2 SVGIG (reference sequence). There are 12 residues in the CDR3. V lost 3 bases and J 5 bases, leaving 11 bases between the germline ends. This chain's CDR3 is CAWRAGYDEQYF. In nucleotides, the CDR3 is TGTGCCTGGAGAGCAGGGTACGACGAGCAGTACTTC.

The gene calls are TRBV6-1 and TRBJ2-7, with TRBD2 matching over 7 bases. V lost 8 bases and J lost 4; bases outside the gene matches: 11. The CDR3 loop spans 14 amino acids. Germline CDR1 MNHNS, CDR2 SASEGT. CDR3 nucleotides: TGTGCCAGCGGGTGGCTGGCTAGCGGATACGAGCAGTACTTC. This codes for CASGWLASGYEQYF.

This sequence joins TRBV21-1 and TRBJ1-2; the DNA was not used to check the table's D call, TRBD1. TRBV21-1 is flagged as a pseudogene. The CDR3 totals 14 residues. The DNA for the CDR3 is TGTGCCAGCAGCGCCAGACAGGGTGGCTATGGCTACACCTTC. As protein: CASSARQGGYGYTF.

The chain has TRBV11-2 and TRBJ2-7; no clear D gene. V shed 0 bases and J shed 2 bases, with 5 bases lying between them. Germline V gene sequence: CDR1 SGHAT, CDR2 FQNNGV. The CDR3 runs 13 residues. The CDR3 bases are TGTGCCAGCAGCTTAGACACAGCCTACGAGCAGTACTTC. It specifies CASSLDTAYEQYF.

This chain connects TRBV5-4 to TRBJ2-3; TRBD1 agrees at 8 bases. CDR3 length: 17 amino acids. Per germline, CDR1 SGHNT and CDR2 YYREEE (reference sequence). Unmatched junction bases numbered 11, after V lost 3 bases and J lost 2 bases. In nucleotides, the CDR3 is TGTGCCAGCAGCTACTCTACGGGGGACAGGTTCACAGATACGCAGTATTTT. Its translation is CASSYSTGDRFTDTQYF.

V and J are TRBV1 and TRBJ1-4; TRBD1, as called in the table, went unchecked against the DNA. TRBV1 is described as a pseudogene. The CDR3 spans 15 residues. CDR3 sequence reads: CTSSEGTGNGEKLFF. The CDR3 bases are TGCACCAGCAGCGAAGGGACAGGGAACGGGGAAAAACTGTTTTTT.

This clone is a singleton in its sample. This chain's CDR3 is CASSYMGQNEKLFF. In DNA, the CDR3 is TGTGCCAGCAGTTACATGGGACAGAATGAAAAACTGTTTTTT. The chain recombines TRBV6-5 with TRBJ1-4, with 7 nucleotides matching TRBD1. There are 14 residues in the CDR3. Trimming cost V 2 bases and J 5 bases; bases outside gene matches: 2. Germline CDR1 MNHEY, CDR2 SVGAGI.

The V call is TRBV7-6, the J call TRBJ2-5; TRBD1 might be the D (5 bases). This CDR3 has 12 amino acids. Deletions cut 3 bases from V and 3 bases from J, with 5 bases between. Germline CDR1 and CDR2: SGHVS and FNYEAQ. CDR3 in DNA: TGTGCCAGCAGCTTCAGGGAAGAGACCCAGTACTTC. This gives the protein CASSFREETQYF. Full variable domain (outside the CDR3, taken from reference TRBV7-6 and TRBJ2-5): GAGVSQSPRYKVTKRGQDVALRCDPISGHVSLYWYRQALGQGPEFLTYFNYEAQQDKSGLPNDRFSAERPEGSISTLTIQRTEQRDSAMYRCASSFREETQYFGPGTRLLVL.

A few counts support this clone. The V gene is TRBV28, the J gene TRBJ2-3; 9 bases align to TRBD2. V gave up 8 bases and J gave up 2 bases; unmatched junction bases: 11. Germline V gene data show CDR1 as MDHEN and CDR2 as SYDVKM. This CDR3 has 16 amino acids. The CDR3 DNA follows: TGTGCCAGCGGACCGCTTAGCGGGGGAAACACAGATACGCAGTATTTT. Its translation is CASGPLSGGNTDTQYF.

The chain combines TRBV9 with TRBJ1-6; tentatively, D is TRBD1 (5 bases). Germline V lookup: CDR1 SGDLS, CDR2 YYNGEE. CDR3 length: 15 amino acids. V was trimmed by 3 bases and J by 0 bases, leaving 7 bases between them. The CDR3 here is CASSGRDSYNSPLHF. The CDR3, as DNA: TGTGCCAGCAGCGGCAGGGACTCCTATAATTCACCCCTCCACTTT.

J is TRBJ2-3 and V is TRBV10-2; TRBD1 might be the D (6 bases). The CDR3 length is 13 residues. Between the trimmed V and J ends, which lost 3 bases and 10 bases, there was a span of 14 bases. The germline V gene encodes CDR1 WSHSY and CDR2 SAAADI. CDR3 in amino acids: CASSDQGISSQYF. CDR3 DNA: TGCGCCAGCAGTGATCAGGGGATCTCCTCGCAGTATTTT.

The DNA for the CDR3 is TGTGCCAGCAGTGGGGCCGGGACAGGGGCCTACGAGCAGTACTTC. This translates into CASSGAGTGAYEQYF. This chain joins TRBV2 and TRBJ2-7; 10 positions agree with TRBD1. This CDR3 region has 15 residues. J lost 2 bases, V lost 4 bases, and 5 bases had no gene match. The germline V gene encodes CDR1 SNHLY and CDR2 FYNNEI.

The chain links TRBV7-8 to TRBJ2-7, with 10 bases matching TRBD1. CDR3 length: 17 amino acids. Per the germline V gene, CDR1 is SGHVS and CDR2 is FQNEAQ. Losses at the gene ends were 0 bases for V and 0 bases for J; bases not matched to a gene: 5. CDR3 coding DNA: TGTGCCAGCAGCTTAGCGCCTTGGGACAGGGGCTCCTACGAGCAGTACTTC. Amino acids: CASSLAPWDRGSYEQYF.

This clone appeared once. This sequence joins TRBV4-2 and TRBJ2-4; 8 bases agree with TRBD2. Germline V lookup: CDR1 LGHNA, CDR2 YNFKEQ. This CDR3 is built from 19 residues. J gave up 11 bases and V 0 bases, and 21 bases lay outside the gene matches. The CDR3 region has the DNA TGTGCCAGCAGCCAAGATCGGGGGGGTGGACTTAGTACGTCCAGCGTTCAGTACTTC. Its protein product is CASSQDRGGGLSTSSVQYF.

The chain joins TRBV5-1 to TRBJ2-1; 7 bases line up with TRBD1. Trimming removed 3 bases from V and 5 bases from J; junction bases left unmatched: 5. Germline V gene lookup returns CDR1 SGHRS and CDR2 YFSETQ. This CDR3 comprises 14 residues. DNA for the CDR3: TGCGCCAGCAGCTCCCAGACAGGGAACAATGAGCAGTTCTTC. It is translated as CASSSQTGNNEQFF.

The chain employs TRBV9 and TRBJ2-1; the D gene is possibly TRBD1 (6 bases). The length of the CDR3 is 15 residues. V was cut by 0 bases and J by 12 bases, with 19 bases left in between. Germline V gene sequence: CDR1 SGDLS, CDR2 YYNGEE. DNA of the CDR3: TGTGCCAGCAGCGTAGGAACCGGGACAACTTGGGTGCAGTTCTTC. Amino acid sequence: CASSVGTGTTWVQFF. The full variable domain, in which reference TRBV9 and TRBJ2-1 provide the parts outside the CDR3, is DSGVTQTPKHLITATGQRVTLRCSPRSGDLSVYWYQQSLDQGLQFLIQYYNGEERAKGNILERFSAQQFPDLHSELNLSSLELGDSALYFCASSVGTGTTWVQFFGPGTRLTVL.

Comment on this clone: One junction end does not reproduce the germline sequence, and a read error may be involved. The chain combines TRBV7-6 with TRBJ2-2; TRBD1 agrees at 12 bases. CDR1 SGHVS and CDR2 FNYEAQ come from the germline V gene. The CDR3 is 16 amino acids. The CDR3 DNA sequence: TGTGCCAGCAGCTTGGGACAGGGGGCGAACGCCGGGGAGCTGTTTTTT. It translates to CASSLGQGANAGELFF.

The rearrangement joins TRBV5-1 to TRBJ2-2, with 7 bases identical to TRBD1. The CDR3 totals 16 residues. V lost 4 bases and J lost 6; bases outside the gene matches: 12. Germline assignment: CDR1 SGHRS and CDR2 YFSETQ. The CDR3 nucleotides read TGCGCCAGCAGCCCCTGGCGGCAGGGGGAAGCCGGGGAGCTGTTTTTT. Protein: CASSPWRQGEAGELFF. The whole variable domain, remainder taken from reference TRBV5-1 and TRBJ2-2, is KAGVTQTPRYLIKTRGQQVTLSCSPISGHRSVSWYQQTPGQGLQFLFEYFSETQRNKGNFPGRFSGRQFSNSRSEMNVSTLELGDSALYLCASSPWRQGEAGELFFGEGSRLTVL.

The chain employs TRBV19 and TRBJ2-7, with a tentative D call TRBD1 (6 bases). The CDR3 has 15 residues. V was clipped by 3 bases and J by 2 bases, with 14 bases between them. Germline V gene sequence: CDR1 LNHDA, CDR2 SQIVND (reference sequence). CDR3 nucleotides: TGTGCCAGTAGTATGGGGGACACCCGAACCTACGAGCAGTACTTC. This translates into CASSMGDTRTYEQYF. Using reference TRBV19 and TRBJ2-7 for the parts outside the CDR3, the full variable domain is DGGITQSPKYLFRKEGQNVTLSCEQNLNHDAMYWYRQDPGQGLRLIYYSQIVNDFQKGDIAEGYSVSREKKESFPLTVTSAQKNPTAFYLCASSMGDTRTYEQYFGPGTRLTVT.

The CDR3 here is CASTLTGTGFGELFF. CDR3 in DNA: TGTGCCAGCACCTTGACAGGGACAGGTTTCGGGGAGCTGTTTTTT. This chain uses TRBV7-2 with TRBJ2-2, with 8 bases lining up with TRBD1. This CDR3 has 15 amino acids. Looked up from germline, CDR1 is SGHTA and CDR2 is FQGNSA. The trim removed 7 bases at V and 7 bases at J, leaving 11 bases unmatched.